These T cell receptor beta chains were read from a single sample in a study of beta chain features in type 1 diabetes. Clones were sequenced by immunoSEQ multiplex PCR, and TCRdb holds only the in-frame ones, with some missing. The repertoire holds around 500,000 clones, with 11% as singletons. Material for sequencing was naive CD4+ T cells from blood. These receptors came from a woman aged 18-35 years in good health. CDR3s include the opening cysteine and the closing phenylalanine or tryptophan. A D gene is named only where the DNA matches it firmly.

J gene: TRBJ1-4
D gene: -
V gene: TRBV2
CDR3 protein: CAGRSEGNEKLFF

J gene: TRBJ1-1
D gene: -
V gene: TRBV10-3
CDR3 protein: CAISTGSEAFF

J gene: TRBJ2-5
D gene: -
V gene: TRBV29-1
CDR3 protein: CSVGRGSETQYF

J gene: TRBJ2-1
D gene: TRBD1
V gene: TRBV4-3
CDR3 protein: CASSQGDRVRQFF

J gene: TRBJ1-4
D gene: -
V gene: TRBV15
CDR3 protein: CATGQRTNEKLFF

J gene: TRBJ1-4
D gene: -
V gene: TRBV4-3
CDR3 protein: CASRITSTNEKLFF

J gene: TRBJ2-3
D gene: TRBD2
V gene: TRBV7-2
CDR3 protein: CASSLGLAGDTDTQYF

J gene: TRBJ1-1
D gene: -
V gene: TRBV7-9
CDR3 protein: CASSSTGPTEAFF

J gene: TRBJ1-1
D gene: TRBD1
V gene: TRBV4-1
CDR3 protein: CASSQPPGQLNTEAFF

J gene: TRBJ2-3
D gene: TRBD2
V gene: TRBV7-9
CDR3 protein: CASSLRSSGSTDTQYF

J gene: TRBJ1-2
D gene: -
V gene: TRBV4-1
CDR3 protein: CASSQLPHYGYTF

J gene: TRBJ2-1
D gene: -
V gene: TRBV28
CDR3 protein: CASSFSVGPWYEQFF

J gene: TRBJ2-7
D gene: -
V gene: TRBV6-6
CDR3 protein: CASSYERDYEQYF